This T cell receptor (beta chain) was documented in a study of T cells after yellow fever vaccination. Turning to the study itself: Memory subsets EM, EMRA, CM and Tscm were separated by sorting based on CD3, CD45RA, CCR7 and CD95. Points from the study as a whole: Reappearance after the booster was seen for most primary-vaccination clones, at 95% to 96% CD4 and 85% to 90% CD8. Almost all vaccine-responding clonotypes were not detected in the sorted memory subsets at the day 0 time point.

The TCR cDNA carried a universal primer site and UMIs from 5'RACE template switching. From the 5' RACE reads, TCRdb called clonotypes with MiXCR, one entry per CDR3 protein. The sample gives 20,000 to 25,000 distinct CDR3 sequences, 3.4% of which show up once; around 0.98% is in the top ten. V lost 2 bases and J lost 5, with 18 bases in between. Germline CDR1 is DFQATT and CDR2 is SNEGSKA (reference sequence). CDR3 length: 16 amino acids. This clonotype occurred many times. V and J are TRBV20-1 and TRBJ2-2; either TRBD1 or TRBD2 may supply D (6 bases each). The clonotype was recovered from a man between 18 and 35 years old who received the YFV17D yellow fever vaccine. This specimen was PBMCs, either bulk or a sorted T-cell subset (CD4+, CD8+, memory, or dextramer-sorted; not recorded which), taken about 41 days after the first yellow fever vaccination. The CDR3 sequence: CSARRTRQGRTGELFF. Written as DNA, the CDR3 is TGCAGTGCTAGAAGGACAAGGCAGGGGAGGACCGGGGAGCTGTTTTTT.